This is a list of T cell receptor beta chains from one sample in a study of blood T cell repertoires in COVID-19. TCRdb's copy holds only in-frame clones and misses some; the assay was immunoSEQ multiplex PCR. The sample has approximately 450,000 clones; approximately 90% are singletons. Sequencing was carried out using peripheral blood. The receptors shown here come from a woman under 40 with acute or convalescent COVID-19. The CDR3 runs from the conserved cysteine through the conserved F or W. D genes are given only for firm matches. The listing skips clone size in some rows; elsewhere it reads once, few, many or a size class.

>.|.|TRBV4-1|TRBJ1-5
TGCGCCAGCAGCCAAGATGCGCGGGACAATCAGCCCCAGCATTTT
CASSQDARDNQPQHF
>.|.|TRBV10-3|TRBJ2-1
TGTGCCATCAGTGAGTCCCGAGGATGGGTATTGGTGGATGAGCAGTTCTTC
CAISESRGWVLVDEQFF
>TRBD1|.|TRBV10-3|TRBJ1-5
TGTGCCGCTACACAGGGGGCGGGTCAGCCCCAGCATTTT
CAATQGAGQPQHF
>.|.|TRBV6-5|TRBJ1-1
TGTGCCAGCAGTTCCGACAGAAGTACTGAAGCTTTCTTT
CASSSDRSTEAFF
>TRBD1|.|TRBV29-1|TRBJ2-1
TGCAGCACTTGGGACAGGGCCTACAATGAGCAGTTCTTC
CSTWDRAYNEQFF
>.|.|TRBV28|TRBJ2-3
TGTGCCAGCAGTGATATTCGGGGGTCCACAGATACGCAGTATTTT
CASSDIRGSTDTQYF
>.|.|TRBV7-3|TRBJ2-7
TGTGCCAGCAGCTTAGACAGCTCCTACGAGCAGTACTTC
CASSLDSSYEQYF
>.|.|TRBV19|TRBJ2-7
TGTGCCAGTAGTATTGGAGGGGACGAGCAGTACTTC
CASSIGGDEQYF
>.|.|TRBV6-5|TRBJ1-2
TGTGCCAGCAGTATACAAGGACAAATTAACTATGGCTACACCTTC
CASSIQGQINYGYTF
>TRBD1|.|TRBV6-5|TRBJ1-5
TGTGCCAGCAACGGATACAGGGGTCAGCCCCAGCATTTT
CASNGYRGQPQHF
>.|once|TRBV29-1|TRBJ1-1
TGCAGCGTAACGACAGTCAACACTGAAGCTTTCTTT
CSVTTVNTEAFF
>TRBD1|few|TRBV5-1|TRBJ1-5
TGCGCCAGCAGCTCGGGACAGGATAGCAATCAGCCCCAGCATTTT
CASSSGQDSNQPQHF
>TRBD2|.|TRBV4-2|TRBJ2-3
TGTGCCAGCAGCCAAGAGAACGGCGGGGGGACAGATACGCAGTATTTT
CASSQENGGGTDTQYF
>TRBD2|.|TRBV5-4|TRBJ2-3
TGTGCCAGCAGCGGCGGACTAGCGGGGGGACACACAGATACGCAGTATTTT
CASSGGLAGGHTDTQYF
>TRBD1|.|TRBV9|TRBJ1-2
TGTGCCAGCAGGTACCGGGACAGGGACTATGGCTACACCTTC
CASRYRDRDYGYTF
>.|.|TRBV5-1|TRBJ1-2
TGCGCCAGCAGCCAAGGACAGAACTATGGCTACACCTTC
CASSQGQNYGYTF
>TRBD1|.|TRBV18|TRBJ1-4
TGTGCCAGCTCACCACCGGAGGGGGCCGATGAAAAACTGTTTTTT
CASSPPEGADEKLFF
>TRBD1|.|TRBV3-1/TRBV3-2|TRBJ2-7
TGTGCCAGCAGCCCCCGACAGGGTTTCTACGAGCAGTACTTC
CASSPRQGFYEQYF
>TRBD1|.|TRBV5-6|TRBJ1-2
TGTGCCAGCAGGGACAGGGGTAGGGGCTACACCTTC
CASRDRGRGYTF
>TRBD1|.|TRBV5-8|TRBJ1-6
TGTGCCAGCAGCCGTCACATGGGGACAGGGATCATTAATTCACCCCTCCACTTT
CASSRHMGTGIINSPLHF
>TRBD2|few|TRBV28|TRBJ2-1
TGTGCCAGCAGGGCGGGGGGGCCACAAAATGAGCAGTTCTTC
CASRAGGPQNEQFF
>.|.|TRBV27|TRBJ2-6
TGTGCCAGCGGGGTCGGCAGGGCTGGGGCCAACGTCCTGACTTTC
CASGVGRAGANVLTF
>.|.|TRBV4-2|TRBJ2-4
TGTGCCAGCAGCCAAGAAGAGGGCCGGGTATGGGAAAACATTCAGTACTTC
CASSQEEGRVWENIQYF
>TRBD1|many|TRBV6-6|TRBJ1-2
TGTGCCAGCAGTCCTATAAGGACAGGGGGCGGTGGCTATGGCTACACCTTC
CASSPIRTGGGGYGYTF
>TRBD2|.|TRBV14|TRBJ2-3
TGTGCCAGCAGCGCGCGGGGGGGCCCTCATACAGATACGCAGTATTTT
CASSARGGPHTDTQYF
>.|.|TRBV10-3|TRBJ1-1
TGTGCCATCAGTGAGGGGCCGGACACTGAAGCTTTCTTT
CAISEGPDTEAFF
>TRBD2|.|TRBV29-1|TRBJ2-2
TGCAGCGTCCCTCGGGCGGGGGTATTGGACACCGGGGAGCTGTTTTTT
CSVPRAGVLDTGELFF
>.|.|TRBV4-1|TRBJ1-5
TGCGCCAGCAGCCCCAGACAGACTGGGAGCAATCAGCCCCAGCATTTT
CASSPRQTGSNQPQHF
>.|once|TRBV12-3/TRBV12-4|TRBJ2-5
TGTGCCAGCAACCGGGGGAAAGAGACCCAGTACTTC
CASNRGKETQYF
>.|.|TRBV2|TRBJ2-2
TGTGCCAGTCGGAGCCAGGGTGCTACCGGGGAGCTGTTTTTT
CASRSQGATGELFF
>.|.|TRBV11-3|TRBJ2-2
TGTGCCAGCAGCTTCGGTCTCACCGGGGAGCTGTTTTTT
CASSFGLTGELFF
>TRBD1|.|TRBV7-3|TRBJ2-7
TGTGCCAGCAGCCGAACTCTGACAGGGAGCGACGAGCAGTACTTC
CASSRTLTGSDEQYF
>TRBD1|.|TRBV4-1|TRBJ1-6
TGCGCCAGCAGCCCTCGTCCCGGGACAGAGAATTCACCCCTCCACTTT
CASSPRPGTENSPLHF
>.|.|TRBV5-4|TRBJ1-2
TGTGCCAGCAGCCCCCGGGACACCCTTAACTATGGCTACACCTTC
CASSPRDTLNYGYTF
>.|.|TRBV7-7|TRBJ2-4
TGTGCCAGCAGCTTGGCACAGGGTGCCATTCAGTACTTC
CASSLAQGAIQYF
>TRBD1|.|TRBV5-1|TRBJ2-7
TGCGCCAGCAAATCGACAGGGCCACTATACGAGCAGTACTTC
CASKSTGPLYEQYF
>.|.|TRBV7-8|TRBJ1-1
TGTGCCAGCAGCTCCAAAGGGGGGGTCATCGGGGACACTGAAGCTTTCTTT
CASSSKGGVIGDTEAFF